Listed here are 8 T cell receptor beta chains from one sample, sequenced in a study of T cell responses to AZD1222 COVID-19 vaccine. Data came from immunoSEQ multiplex PCR; TCRdb stores just in-frame clones and leaves some out. The data show about 110,000 clones, around 91% seen once. The sequenced sample was peripheral blood, obtained 28 days after the second AZD1222 dose. Every receptor here comes from an adult who received the AZD1222 COVID-19 vaccine.

The chain joins TRBV6-4 to TRBJ1-2, with TRBD1 identical over 9 bases. With 4 bases clipped from V and 7 bases from J, the junction kept 7 bases outside the gene matches. CDR1 MRHNA and CDR2 SNTAGT come from the germline V gene. CDR3 length equals 14 residues. The CDR3 spells CASSVRQGDSGYTF. For the CDR3, the DNA is TGTGCCAGCAGTGTCCGACAGGGGGATAGTGGCTACACCTTC.

The chain is built from TRBV3-1 (or the pseudogene TRBV3-2) and TRBJ1-1, with D uncertain. This CDR3 is built from 12 residues. V gave up 2 bases and J gave up 10 bases, with 11 bases separating them. CDR1 is LGHDT, CDR2 YNNKEL, per germline (reference sequence). CDR3 region: CASSQSLGPAFF. Written as DNA, the CDR3 is TGTGCCAGCAGCCAAAGTTTAGGGCCAGCTTTCTTT.

This chain uses TRBV7-2 with TRBJ1-1, with TRBD1 identical over 9 bases. V was clipped by 3 bases and J by 5 bases; unmatched bases: 7. This CDR3 has 15 amino acids. CDR1 is SGHTA, CDR2 FQGNSA, per germline. The CDR3 is CASSLGTGGQTEAFF. The CDR3 DNA sequence: TGTGCCAGCAGCTTGGGAACAGGGGGCCAAACTGAAGCTTTCTTT.

The V gene is TRBV7-2, the J gene TRBJ2-3; 10 nucleotides agree with TRBD2. CDR3 size: 17 residues. The junction had 9 bases not matched to a gene; V was cut back by 1 base and J by 5 bases. CDR1 and CDR2 from the germline V gene are SGHTA and FQGNSA. The CDR3 DNA follows: TGTGCCAGCAGCTTAGTGGTAGCGGGGGGAGGATTAGATACGCAGTATTTT. It encodes CASSLVVAGGGLDTQYF. Filled out from reference TRBV7-2 and TRBJ2-3, the complete variable domain reads GAGVSQSPSNKVTEKGKDVELRCDPISGHTALYWYRQSLGQGLEFLIYFQGNSAPDKSGLPSDRFSAERTGGSVSTLTIQRTQQEDSAVYLCASSLVVAGGGLDTQYFGPGTRLTVL.

The CDR3 loop is CASSAWGSNEQFF. The CDR3 nucleotides are TGTGCCAGCAGCGCTTGGGGATCAAATGAGCAGTTCTTC. This chain uses TRBV9 with TRBJ2-1, with unresolved D. Trimming took 3 bases from V and 7 from J, leaving 11 bases between them. Per germline, CDR1 SGDLS and CDR2 YYNGEE. The CDR3 length is 13 residues.

In its sample, this clone was seen once. The rearrangement joins TRBV5-5 to TRBJ1-2; 7 bases agree with TRBD1. Germline loops: CDR1 SGHKS, CDR2 YYEKEE (reference sequence). The CDR3 totals 16 residues. The trim removed 6 bases at V and 3 bases at J, leaving 14 bases unmatched. CDR3 sequence reads: CASKPSPGGRYYGYTF. CDR3 in DNA: TGTGCCAGCAAGCCTTCCCCAGGGGGACGTTACTATGGCTACACCTTC.

The gene calls are TRBV13 and TRBJ2-7; D not certain. Germline-derived CDR1 and CDR2 are PRHDT and FYEKMQ (reference sequence). CDR3 length equals 14 residues. Trimming removed 1 base at V and 2 bases at J, with 9 bases between. This chain's CDR3 is CASSLVRRPYEQYF. The CDR3 DNA is TGTGCCAGCAGCTTAGTTAGGAGACCCTACGAGCAGTACTTC.

The chain recombines TRBV7-8 with TRBJ2-7; TRBD2 might be the D (6 bases). The germline CDR1 and CDR2 sequences are SGHVS and FQNEAQ. The CDR3 runs 13 residues. V lost 5 bases, J lost 5 bases, and 13 bases lay in between. The CDR3, as DNA: TGTGCCAGCAGCCCCCGGGGGAAAGACGAGCAGTACTTC. Its protein is CASSPRGKDEQYF.